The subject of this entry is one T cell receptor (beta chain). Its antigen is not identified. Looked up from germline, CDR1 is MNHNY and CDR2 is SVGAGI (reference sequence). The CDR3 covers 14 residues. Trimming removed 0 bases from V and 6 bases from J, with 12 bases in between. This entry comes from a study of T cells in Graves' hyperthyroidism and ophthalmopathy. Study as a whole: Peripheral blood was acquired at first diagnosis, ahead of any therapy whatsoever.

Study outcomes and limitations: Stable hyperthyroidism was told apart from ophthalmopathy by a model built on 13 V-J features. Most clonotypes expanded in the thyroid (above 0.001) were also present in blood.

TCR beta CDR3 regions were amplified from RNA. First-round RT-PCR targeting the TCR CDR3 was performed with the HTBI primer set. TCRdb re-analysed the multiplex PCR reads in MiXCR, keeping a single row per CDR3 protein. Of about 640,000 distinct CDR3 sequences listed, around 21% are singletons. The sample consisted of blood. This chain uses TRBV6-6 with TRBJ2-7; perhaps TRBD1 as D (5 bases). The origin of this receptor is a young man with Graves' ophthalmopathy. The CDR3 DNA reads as TGTGCCAGCAGTTACTCGCAGGGAATATTCGAGCAGTACTTC. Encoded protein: CASSYSQGIFEQYF.